Listed here are 18 T cell receptor beta chains from one sample, sequenced in a study of beta chain features in type 1 diabetes. The entirety of the isolated RNA underwent reverse transcription, so expressed TCRB transcripts were sequenced. Sequencing used immunoSEQ multiplex PCR; TCRdb keeps in-frame clones, though not all of them. The sample records 120,000 to 150,000 clones, about an eighth being singletons. Study results and limitations: Moderate but significant shortening of TCRB CDR3s was recorded in all four CD4+ subsets from Type 1 diabetes patients.

Antigens for these TCRs are unknown. Sequencing was carried out using central memory CD4+ T cells from blood. All receptors come from a man aged 18 to 29 with type 1 diabetes.

The gene calls are TRBV5-6 and TRBJ2-2, with 7 bases identical to TRBD1. The V and J ends lost 3 bases and 8 bases, in that order; junction bases with no gene match: 4. The CDR3 loop spans 13 amino acids. Looked up from germline, CDR1 is SGHDT and CDR2 is YYEEEE. CDR3 in amino acids: CASSWDSSGELFF. The CDR3 DNA follows: TGTGCCAGCAGCTGGGACAGCAGTGGGGAGCTGTTTTTT.

This clone was seen more than once but under ten times. The rearrangement links TRBV4-1 to TRBJ2-4; D remains ambiguous. This CDR3 is 17 amino acids long. Germline values: CDR1 MGHRA, CDR2 YSYEKL. V lost 2 bases to trimming and J lost 0 bases, with 14 bases between them. DNA for the CDR3: TGCGCCAGCAGCCAATCGGCGGCAGAACTAGCCAAAAACATTCAGTACTTC. This sequence encodes CASSQSAAELAKNIQYF.

This clone was counted only a few times. The J gene is TRBJ1-3, the V gene TRBV18, with 7 bases matching TRBD1. This CDR3 comprises 13 residues. Germline trimming cut 2 bases from V and 6 bases from J; bases unmatched to any gene: 1. Germline V gives CDR1 KGHSH, CDR2 LQKENI. CDR3 sequence (DNA): TGTGCCAGCTCACCAGGACAGGAAAACACCATATATTTT. Protein sequence: CASSPGQENTIYF.

This clone appeared a few times. The genes are TRBV6-5 and TRBJ2-7; TRBD1 matches 7 bases. V dropped 5 bases and J dropped 2; count of bases not matched to a gene: 6. In germline, CDR1 is MNHEY, CDR2 SVGAGI. The length of the CDR3 is 14 residues. CDR3 sequence reads: CASSEGQSPYEQYF. As DNA, the CDR3 is TGTGCCAGCAGTGAGGGACAGTCCCCCTACGAGCAGTACTTC.

This clone was found a few times. This chain joins TRBV7-3 and TRBJ2-1, with 11 nucleotides matching TRBD2. The CDR3 loop spans 15 amino acids. Germline V lookup: CDR1 SGHTA, CDR2 FQGTGA. V lost 5 bases and J lost 5; bases outside the gene matches: 5. This chain's CDR3 is CASSKGLAENNEQFF. The DNA for the CDR3 is TGTGCCAGCAGCAAGGGACTAGCGGAGAACAATGAGCAGTTCTTC. The entire variable domain, with the rest obtained from reference TRBV7-3 and TRBJ2-1, is as follows: GAGVSQTPSNKVTEKGKYVELRCDPISGHTALYWYRQSLGQGPEFLIYFQGTGAADDSGLPNDRFFAVRPEGSVSTLKIQRTERGDSAVYLCASSKGLAENNEQFFGPGTRLTVL.

This clone was seen more than once but under ten times. This chain joins TRBV28 and TRBJ1-2; D may be TRBD1 (5 bases). This CDR3 region has 17 residues. Trimming removed 6 bases at V and 4 bases at J, with 24 bases between. Germline CDR1 and CDR2: MDHEN and SYDVKM. The CDR3 reads CASSRRGGGPRGYGYTF. The CDR3 region has the DNA TGTGCCAGCAGCCGTAGGGGTGGTGGGCCCCGAGGCTATGGCTACACCTTC.

This clone was observed a handful of times. The V and J genes are TRBV18 and TRBJ2-7; D may correspond to TRBD1 or TRBD2 (5 bases each). Germline V gene sequence: CDR1 KGHSH, CDR2 LQKENI. CDR3 length equals 12 residues. The V end lost 3 bases, the J end lost 5 bases, and 8 bases lay between the germline ends. CDR3 sequence: CASSPGADEQYF. The CDR3 DNA is TGTGCCAGCTCACCCGGGGCGGACGAGCAGTACTTC.

The chain joins TRBV28 to TRBJ2-3, with D hard to call. This CDR3 is 11 amino acids long. Germline CDR1 and CDR2: MDHEN and SYDVKM. V was clipped by 7 bases and J by 5 bases, with 7 bases between them. This CDR3 is CASNWEDTQYF. The CDR3 DNA is TGTGCCAGCAACTGGGAAGATACGCAGTATTTT.

The chain is built from TRBV6-1 and TRBJ2-4; TRBD2 agrees at 9 bases. The CDR3 is made up of 19 amino acids. Germline lookup yields CDR1 MNHNS and CDR2 SASEGT. Germline trimming cut 0 bases from V and 0 bases from J; bases unmatched to any gene: 9. The CDR3 spells CASSEAERGAQLAKNIQYF. CDR3 nucleotides: TGTGCCAGCAGTGAAGCGGAGCGGGGGGCCCAGTTAGCCAAAAACATTCAGTACTTC.

This clone was observed a few times. This chain connects TRBV5-8 to TRBJ2-7; 9 bases line up with TRBD2. Germline V lookup: CDR1 SGHTS, CDR2 YDEGEE. CDR3 length equals 14 residues. J gave up 5 bases and V 6 bases, and 9 bases lay outside the gene matches. The CDR3 loop is CASTLPGLAHEQYF. As DNA, the CDR3 is TGTGCCAGCACCCTACCGGGACTAGCACACGAGCAGTACTTC.

The chain uses TRBV29-1 and TRBJ2-7, with 8 bases that match TRBD1. From germline, CDR1 is SQVTM and CDR2 ANQGSEA. The CDR3 spans 14 residues. V shed 6 bases and J 2 bases; nucleotides not matched to a gene: 9. The CDR3 DNA is TGCAGCGTGGGGGAAGGACAGGGCCCCTACGAGCAGTACTTC. It is translated as CSVGEGQGPYEQYF.

This clone has a handful of counts. The chain carries TRBV2 and TRBJ1-5; 7 nucleotides match TRBD1. Germline V CDR1 and CDR2: SNHLY, FYNNEI. The CDR3 loop spans 16 amino acids. The trim removed 6 bases at V and 0 bases at J, leaving 8 bases unmatched. The CDR3 is CASRRGTAASNQPQHF. The DNA for the CDR3 is TGTGCCAGCAGAAGAGGGACAGCGGCTAGCAATCAGCCCCAGCATTTT.

A few counts support this clone. The chain employs TRBV7-9 and TRBJ2-3; no clear D gene. This CDR3 contains 13 residues. The V gene's germline CDR1 is SEHNR and CDR2 FQNEAQ (reference sequence). The germline V and J ends were trimmed by 6 bases and 4 bases, with 11 bases remaining between them. The DNA for the CDR3 is TGTGCCAGCAGACCTATAGCTGCAGATACGCAGTATTTT. Protein product: CASRPIAADTQYF.

V and J are TRBV7-7 and TRBJ2-3; TRBD1 agrees at 9 bases. The CDR3 consists of 15 residues. Germline CDR1 SSHAT, CDR2 FNYEAQ (reference sequence). After removal of 5 bases from V and 0 bases from J, the junction contained 3 bases not matched to a gene. The CDR3 DNA reads TGTGCCAGCAGCGCCGGGACAGGGAGCACAGATACGCAGTATTTT. It is translated as CASSAGTGSTDTQYF.

Many counts were recorded for this clone. V and J are TRBV6-1 and TRBJ2-5, with TRBD1 matching 7 bases. This CDR3 contains 14 residues. V shed 5 bases and J 1 base; nucleotides not matched to a gene: 4. Per germline, CDR1 MNHNS and CDR2 SASEGT. The CDR3 is CASSSGQIQETQYF. The CDR3 DNA reads as TGTGCCAGCAGTTCGGGACAGATCCAAGAGACCCAGTACTTC.

This clone was detected a few times. The rearrangement links TRBV14 to TRBJ1-1; possible D gene TRBD1, 5 bases. Germline CDR1 is SGHDN and CDR2 is FVKESK. The CDR3 consists of 12 residues. Trimming shortened V by 0 bases and J by 8 bases, and 7 bases separated the two germline ends. The CDR3 region is CASSQDWGEAFF. Here the CDR3 DNA reads TGTGCCAGCAGCCAAGATTGGGGCGAAGCTTTCTTT.

The chain is built from TRBV5-1 and TRBJ2-1, with D hard to call. CDR1 and CDR2 from the germline V gene are SGHRS and YFSETQ. V lost 1 base to trimming and J lost 5 bases, with 10 bases between them. This CDR3 has 14 residues. The CDR3, as DNA: TGCGCCAGCAGCTTGATGTCGGGTGACAATGAGCAGTTCTTC. Translated: CASSLMSGDNEQFF. The variable domain in full, completed from reference TRBV5-1 and TRBJ2-1, reads KAGVTQTPRYLIKTRGQQVTLSCSPISGHRSVSWYQQTPGQGLQFLFEYFSETQRNKGNFPGRFSGRQFSNSRSEMNVSTLELGDSALYLCASSLMSGDNEQFFGPGTRLTVL.

This clone was found a few times. The chain recombines TRBV2 with TRBJ2-1, with TRBD2 matching 8 bases. The CDR3 has 14 amino acids. V was pared by 6 bases and J by 8 bases, with 9 bases of the junction left unmatched. Germline assignment: CDR1 SNHLY and CDR2 FYNNEI. The DNA for the CDR3 is TGTGCCAGCAGGGTTGGACTAGCTGTCGATGAGCAGTTCTTC. Encoded protein: CASRVGLAVDEQFF.